This T cell receptor beta chain was identified during a study of shared clonotypes between healthy human individuals. Whole-study context: There were three CD4 naive, three CD4 memory, two CD8 naive and one CD8 memory plates per donor.

The repertoire was sequenced with immunoSEQ multiplex PCR; TCRdb's copy has only in-frame clones and lacks some. Of 950,000 to 1,300,000 clones in the sample, about three quarters were seen once. Remarks on this clone: The antigen is undetermined.

Those who donated were healthy HIV-negative adults, with no recent acute infections or vaccinations reported. Overall study results and limits: A generally larger estimated richness was seen in naive subsets than in memory subsets. Non-shared clonotypes showed lower generation probabilities than clonotypes common to all four donors.

The germline V gene has CDR1 GTSNPN and CDR2 SVGIG (reference sequence). Trimming removed 3 bases from V and 0 bases from J; junction bases left unmatched: 8. This CDR3 has 15 amino acids. The TCR comes from a man aged 18 to 30 in good health. V gene TRBV30 combines with J gene TRBJ2-7; 7 nucleotides line up with TRBD1. Sequencing was carried out using memory CD4+ T cells sorted from blood. The sample's subset: CD45RA-negative fraction. The CDR3 is CAWRSRTGYSYEQYF. In DNA, the CDR3 is TGTGCCTGGAGATCGAGGACAGGCTACTCCTACGAGCAGTACTTC.